Below, 23 T cell receptor beta chains from the same sample are listed, as sequenced in a study of T cells in Graves' hyperthyroidism and ophthalmopathy. Amplified TCR beta CDR3 regions derived from RNA transcripts. A first-round RT-PCR of the TCR CDR3 used the HTBI primer set. TCRdb used MiXCR to reprocess the multiplex PCR reads, holding one entry per CDR3 protein. The table lists 500,000 to 800,000 distinct CDR3 sequences, roughly 15% of them singletons, with about 12% in the top ten. The material sequenced was blood. The receptors originated from a woman aged 45-65 years with Graves' ophthalmopathy.

This clonotype was detected ten times or more. The V call is TRBV28, the J call TRBJ2-1; 7 nucleotides match TRBD2. Germline V lookup: CDR1 MDHEN, CDR2 SYDVKM. V gave up 2 bases and J gave up 5 bases; unmatched junction bases: 12. The CDR3 consists of 17 residues. DNA for the CDR3: TGTGCCAGCAGTTTAGTAGACGGCGGGAGCCCCAACAATGAGCAGTTCTTC. Its protein is CASSLVDGGSPNNEQFF.

This clonotype has a handful of counts. This chain joins TRBV15 and TRBJ2-3, with D uncertain. The V and J ends lost 5 bases and 2 bases respectively, with 8 bases between them. There are 13 residues in the CDR3. Germline V gene lookup returns CDR1 LNHNV and CDR2 YYDKDF (reference sequence). CDR3 sequence reads: CATSSTYTDTQYF. Written as DNA, the CDR3 is TGTGCCACCAGCTCTACTTACACAGATACGCAGTATTTT.

This clonotype has ten or more counts. J is TRBJ1-1 and V is TRBV20-1, with 8 bases lining up with TRBD1. Losses at the gene ends were 0 bases for V and 4 bases for J; bases not matched to a gene: 10. Germline CDR1 is DFQATT and CDR2 is SNEGSKA (reference sequence). The CDR3 length is 16 residues. The CDR3: CSARDRRTGTATEAFF. As DNA, the CDR3 is TGCAGTGCTAGAGATAGAAGGACAGGGACGGCCACTGAAGCTTTCTTT.

This clonotype occurred a few times. This chain links TRBV20-1 with TRBJ1-4, with D unclear. Germline CDR1 DFQATT, CDR2 SNEGSKA (reference sequence). The CDR3 is 15 amino acids. The germline V and J ends were trimmed by 0 bases and 7 bases, with 15 bases remaining between them. CDR3 bases: TGCAGTGCTAGAGATGGCAACGGGTGGGGTGAAAAACTGTTTTTT. Its translation is CSARDGNGWGEKLFF.

This clonotype was seen at least ten times. This chain joins TRBV7-2 and TRBJ2-5, with D possibly TRBD2 on 6 matching bases. The germline V gene encodes CDR1 SGHTA and CDR2 FQGNSA. The V and J ends lost 5 bases and 1 base respectively, with 14 bases between them. This CDR3 spans 15 amino acids. The CDR3 reads CASSLGPGVQETQYF. The CDR3 DNA is TGTGCCAGCAGCCTGGGCCCGGGGGTCCAAGAGACCCAGTACTTC.

This clonotype was observed at least ten times. The chain carries TRBV12-3 or TRBV12-4 and TRBJ2-1, with D possibly being TRBD1 (6 bases). This CDR3 has 14 amino acids. Trimming left V 3 bases short and J 4 bases short, with 10 bases between. CDR3 protein: CASSFGQQYNEQFF. The CDR3 DNA is TGTGCCAGCAGTTTTGGACAGCAGTACAATGAGCAGTTCTTC.

This clonotype was recorded at least ten times. The V call is TRBV18, the J call TRBJ1-1; D ambiguous. This CDR3 has 14 amino acids. Trimming pared 2 bases from V and 5 bases from J, leaving 12 bases between. The germline CDR1 and CDR2 sequences are KGHSH and LQKENI. The CDR3: CASSPTQVLTEAFF. DNA for the CDR3: TGTGCCAGCTCACCAACCCAGGTTCTGACTGAAGCTTTCTTT.

This clonotype was recorded many times. One junction end disagrees with the germline gene, perhaps due to a read error. The V call is TRBV11-2, the J call TRBJ1-5; TRBD1 is a possible D gene (5 bases). CDR1 is SGHAT, CDR2 FQNNGV, per germline. The CDR3 runs to 13 residues. The DNA of the CDR3 is TGTGCCAGCAGTTTAGGGACTGGTCAGCCCCAGCATTTT. Its translation is CASSLGTGQPQHF. The entire variable domain, with the rest obtained from reference TRBV11-2 and TRBJ1-5, is as follows: EAGVAQSPRYKIIEKRQSVAFWCNPISGHATLYWYQQILGQGPKLLIQFQNNGVVDDSQLPKDRFSAERLKGVDSTLKIQPAKLEDSAVYLCASSLGTGQPQHFGDGTRLSIL.

V usage is TRBV6-2 or TRBV6-3 and J usage is TRBJ2-7; TRBD2 agrees at 7 bases. The CDR3 is made up of 13 amino acids. Per the germline V gene, CDR1 is MNHEY and CDR2 is SVGEGT. After removal of 2 bases from V and 3 bases from J, the junction contained 1 base not matched to a gene. Here the CDR3 reads CASSYGRDYEQYF. In nucleotides, the CDR3 is TGTGCCAGCAGTTACGGGAGGGACTACGAGCAGTACTTC.

V is TRBV3-1 and J is TRBJ2-2, with D possibly TRBD2 on 6 matching bases. V was pared by 1 base and J by 5 bases, with 14 bases between. This CDR3 is built from 16 residues. Germline V gives CDR1 LGHDT, CDR2 YNNKEL (reference sequence). CDR3 nucleotide sequence: TGTGCCAGCAGCCAAGGGATGGGTAGCGGAACCGGGGAGCTGTTTTTT. Its translation: CASSQGMGSGTGELFF.

This clonotype has a count of ten or more. This chain connects TRBV18 to TRBJ2-5; no reliable D call. From germline, CDR1 is KGHSH and CDR2 LQKENI. The CDR3 totals 13 residues. Deletions cut 2 bases from V and 1 base from J, with 5 bases between. The CDR3 is CASSPNSQETQYF. The CDR3 nucleotides read TGTGCCAGCTCACCAAACAGCCAAGAGACCCAGTACTTC.

In its sample, this clonotype was seen once. A read error may be the cause here, since a much bigger clone is one base away. This rearrangement joins TRBV2 to TRBJ2-3; D call uncertain. CDR3 length: 12 residues. Trimming took 6 bases from V and 2 from J, leaving 6 bases between them. Germline values: CDR1 SNHLY, CDR2 FYNNEI. The CDR3 DNA reads as TGTGCCAGCAGACCGAACACAGATACGCAGTATTTT. Amino acids: CASRPNTDTQYF.

This clonotype was counted only a few times. The CDR3 loop is CASSSKGTSWETQYF. The CDR3 region has the DNA TGTGCCAGCAGCTCCAAAGGGACTAGTTGGGAGACCCAGTACTTC. The chain carries TRBV28 and TRBJ2-5; 8 bases line up with TRBD2. The CDR3 is 15 amino acids. J was trimmed by 5 bases and V by 6 bases; bases with no gene match: 11. Germline CDR1 MDHEN, CDR2 SYDVKM.

At least ten counts were recorded for this clonotype. The chain joins TRBV4-3 to TRBJ2-7, with 15 bases that match TRBD2. The germline gives CDR1 LGHNA, CDR2 YSLEER. There are 16 residues in the CDR3. V trimming: 0 bases; J trimming: 6 bases; junction bases outside the gene matches: 3. Written as DNA, the CDR3 is TGCGCCAGCAGCCAAGAGATGGGACTAGCGGGAGGCGAGCAGTACTTC. Protein product: CASSQEMGLAGGEQYF.

This clonotype was observed at least ten times. The chain couples TRBV7-8 to TRBJ1-4; TRBD1 agrees at 10 bases. The CDR3 length is 16 residues. Germline V gene sequence: CDR1 SGHVS, CDR2 FQNEAQ. Trimming cost V 3 bases and J 5 bases; bases outside gene matches: 6. In DNA, the CDR3 is TGTGCCAGCAGCTTGGGCCCGGGACAGGGGAATGAAAAACTGTTTTTT. As protein: CASSLGPGQGNEKLFF.

In this sample, this clonotype turned up many times. The rearrangement uses TRBV10-3 and TRBJ2-7; tentative D call: TRBD1 (6 bases). V shed 4 bases and J shed 0 bases, with 7 bases lying between them. Germline lookup yields CDR1 ENHRY and CDR2 SYGVKD. The CDR3 consists of 13 residues. The CDR3 protein is CAISGQDSYEQYF. The CDR3, as DNA: TGTGCCATCAGTGGACAGGACTCCTACGAGCAGTACTTC.

The J gene is TRBJ2-1, the V gene TRBV12-5; a weak D match, TRBD2 (6 bases). Germline CDR1 and CDR2: LGHNT and FRNRAP. V was clipped by 6 bases and J by 10 bases, with 19 bases between them. This CDR3 region has 14 residues. Here the CDR3 DNA reads TGTGCTAGTGGCCCCCTCCGTTCCGGAGGGGAGCAGTTCTTC. Translation: CASGPLRSGGEQFF. Based on the CDR3 plus reference TRBV12-5 and TRBJ2-1, the full variable domain is DARVTQTPRHKVTEMGQEVTMRCQPILGHNTVFWYRQTMMQGLELLAYFRNRAPLDDSGMPKDRFSAEMPDATLATLKIQPSEPRDSAVYFCASGPLRSGGEQFFGPGTRLTVL.

There are many counts of this clonotype. V is TRBV4-1 and J is TRBJ2-7, with TRBD1 identical over 9 bases. This CDR3 has 16 residues. In germline, CDR1 is MGHRA, CDR2 YSYEKL. V lost 0 bases to trimming and J lost 9 bases; unmatched junction nucleotides: 12. CDR3 in amino acids: CASSQEPGQGPLGQYF. CDR3 bases: TGCGCCAGCAGCCAAGAGCCGGGACAGGGCCCTCTGGGGCAGTACTTC.

This clonotype was seen repeatedly, ten times or more. This sequence joins TRBV7-2 and TRBJ2-1; D ambiguous. Trimming pared 1 base from V and 0 bases from J, leaving 10 bases between. The CDR3 contains 16 residues. Germline V gene data show CDR1 as SGHTA and CDR2 as FQGNSA. For the CDR3, the DNA is TGTGCCAGCAGCTTAGTGGCCGGAAGCTCCTACAATGAGCAGTTCTTC. This codes for CASSLVAGSSYNEQFF.

This chain joins TRBV29-1 and TRBJ2-5; 7 nucleotides line up with TRBD2. The trim removed 2 bases at V and 9 bases at J, leaving 12 bases unmatched. The CDR3 covers 14 residues. Germline V gene sequence: CDR1 SQVTM, CDR2 ANQGSEA. CDR3 DNA sequence: TGCAGCGTTGAACAGGCAGGGTGGGGAGGGGCCCAGTACTTC. This translates into CSVEQAGWGGAQYF. The entire variable domain, with the rest obtained from reference TRBV29-1 and TRBJ2-5, is as follows: SAVISQKPSRDICQRGTSLTIQCQVDSQVTMMFWYRQQPGQSLTLIATANQGSEATYESGFVIDKFPISRPNLTFSTLTVSNMSPEDSSIYLCSVEQAGWGGAQYFGPGTRLLVL.

This clonotype was seen more than once but under ten times. The chain carries TRBV12-3 or TRBV12-4 and TRBJ1-2; D gene ambiguous. V dropped 6 bases and J dropped 0 bases, with 14 bases sitting between them. The CDR3 has 15 residues. In nucleotides, the CDR3 is TGTGCCAGCAGACCCCGGAGCAGATCTAACTATGGCTACACCTTC. This translates into CASRPRSRSNYGYTF.

The genes are TRBV24-1 and TRBJ1-5; TRBD1 matches at 9 bases. Germline lookup yields CDR1 KGHDR and CDR2 SFDVKD. The CDR3 spans 16 residues. After removal of 4 bases from V and 1 base from J, the junction contained 4 bases not matched to a gene. In DNA, the CDR3 is TGTGCCACCAGTGAAACCGGGACAGGGAGCAATCAGCCCCAGCATTTT. Its protein is CATSETGTGSNQPQHF.

This clonotype has at least ten counts. The chain recombines TRBV7-3 with TRBJ2-2, with TRBD2 matching 15 bases. V lost 4 bases, J lost 1 base, and 4 bases stayed unmatched. The CDR3 has 18 residues. Germline CDR1 is SGHTA and CDR2 is FQGTGA. The CDR3 region is CASSSGTSGRLNTGELFF. In DNA, the CDR3 is TGTGCCAGCAGCTCGGGGACTAGCGGGAGGTTGAACACCGGGGAGCTGTTTTTT.